The clone carrying this TCR beta chain occurred once. This sample is part of a study of blood T cell repertoires in COVID-19. Trimming took 4 bases from V and 10 from J; bases not matched to a gene: 9. The germline V gene has CDR1 MGHRA and CDR2 YSYEKL. The CDR3 sequence is 15 residues long. The assay was immunoSEQ multiplex PCR, and TCRdb's table has in-frame clones only and misses some. Of about 260,000 clones in the sample, approximately 90% were seen once. This receptor was obtained from a man in his forties or fifties who had been exposed to COVID-19. The chain uses TRBV4-1 and TRBJ1-6, with 8 bases lining up with TRBD1. Sequencing was carried out using PBMCs or T cells enriched from blood (not recorded which). The DNA of the CDR3 is TGCGCCAGCAGCCGCTTTCAGGGGGCTGACTCACCCCTCCACTTT. This encodes CASSRFQGADSPLHF.